These 22 T cell receptor beta chains originate from one sample sequenced in a study of kidney transplant recipient with SARS-CoV-2 infection. TCRdb re-called the reads with MiXCR, one entry per CDR3 protein. The data contain approximately 250,000 distinct CDR3 sequences, 29% of them singletons. The source was a blood sample, collected at baseline and between days 110 and 120 from a kidney transplant recipient. These receptors were obtained from a male patient between 25 and 39 years old who had COVID-19 and was a kidney transplant recipient. Part of the T cell pool may stem from the graft donor.

CDR3 loop: CASSALRTNRKAYGYTF. The CDR3 DNA sequence: TGTGCCAGTAGTGCCCTGCGGACAAATCGAAAGGCCTATGGCTACACCTTC. The chain recombines TRBV19 with TRBJ1-2; TRBD1 might be the D (5 bases). V was clipped by 5 bases and J by 4 bases, with 23 bases between them. Germline V gene data show CDR1 as LNHDA and CDR2 as SQIVND (reference sequence). The CDR3 contains 17 residues. The variable domain in full, with the rest retrieved from reference TRBV19 and TRBJ1-2, is DGGITQSPKYLFRKEGQNVTLSCEQNLNHDAMYWYRQDPGQGLRLIYYSQIVNDFQKGDIAEGYSVSREKKESFPLTVTSAQKNPTAFYLCASSALRTNRKAYGYTFGSGTRLTVV.

This clonotype was counted ten times or more. The V call is TRBV12-3 or TRBV12-4, the J call TRBJ1-1; D call uncertain. CDR3 length equals 14 residues. V was pared by 3 bases and J by 4 bases, with 12 bases between. As DNA, the CDR3 is TGTGCCAGCAGTTTGCAGGCCGCGGGCACTGAAGCTTTCTTT. Protein: CASSLQAAGTEAFF.

The table lists this clonotype with many counts. The chain carries TRBV7-3 and TRBJ1-1; D might be TRBD1 (5 bases). From germline, CDR1 is SGHTA and CDR2 FQGTGA. This CDR3 spans 14 amino acids. Trimming took off 5 bases at V and 1 base at J, with 11 bases between the two ends. Here the CDR3 DNA reads TGTGCCAGCAGCCCCTTGGGGCCGAACACTGAAGCTTTCTTT. Encoded protein: CASSPLGPNTEAFF.

This clonotype occurred many times. This chain uses TRBV7-2 with TRBJ2-7; D may be TRBD2 (5 bases). CDR1 is SGHTA, CDR2 FQGNSA, per germline. The CDR3 has 14 amino acids. Trimming stripped 2 bases from V and 11 bases from J, with 19 bases between. This CDR3 is CASSLRPVPTREYF. DNA of the CDR3: TGTGCCAGCAGCTTAAGGCCAGTACCTACGAGGGAGTACTTC.

This clonotype was observed many times. The V and J genes are TRBV6-5 and TRBJ2-5; D gene ambiguous. With 5 bases removed from V and 3 bases from J, the gap between germline ends came to 19 bases. Germline V gene lookup returns CDR1 MNHEY and CDR2 SVGAGI. This CDR3 spans 16 amino acids. For the CDR3, the DNA is TGTGCCAGCAGTGTGATCGCACACTCTACAAAAGAGACCCAGTACTTC. This sequence encodes CASSVIAHSTKETQYF.

In this sample, this clonotype turned up many times. The rearrangement links TRBV21-1 to TRBJ2-7; whether TRBD1, the table's D call, matches the DNA was not checked. TRBV21-1 is labeled a pseudogene. CDR3 length: 17 amino acids. The CDR3 nucleotides are TGTGCCAGCAGCAAAGAACCCCCTTGGGGGTTCCGCTACGAGCAGTACTTC. Translating gives CASSKEPPWGFRYEQYF.

With regard to this clonotype: A much bigger clone sits one base away, suggesting this may be a read error. V usage is TRBV2 and J usage is TRBJ2-3; 8 nucleotides agree with TRBD1. CDR3 length equals 16 residues. The germline V gene encodes CDR1 SNHLY and CDR2 FYNNEI. The CDR3 bases are TGTGCCGGCAGTTCGGGACAGGTCTCCCCCACAGATACGCAGTATTTT. Translating gives CAGSSGQVSPTDTQYF.

Concerning this clonotype itself: This could be a read error, since a much larger clone is one nucleotide away. V is TRBV7-9 and J is TRBJ2-6; no clear D. The V end lost 5 bases, the J end lost 0 bases, and 5 bases lay between the germline ends. The CDR3 runs to 14 residues. Per the germline V gene, CDR1 is SEHNR and CDR2 is FQNEAQ (reference sequence). The CDR3 nucleotides read TGTGCCAGCAGCACGGTCTCTGGGGCCAACGTCCTGACTTTC. This sequence encodes CASSTVSGANVLTF. The full variable domain, in which reference TRBV7-9 and TRBJ2-6 provide the parts outside the CDR3, is DTGVSQNPRHKITKRGQNVTFRCDPISEHNRLYWYRQTLGQGPEFLTYFQNEAQLEKSRLLSDRFSAERPKGSFSTLEIQRTEQGDSAMYLCASSTVSGANVLTFGAGSRLTVL.

Note on this clonotype: A much bigger clone sits one base away, suggesting this may be a read error. The V gene is TRBV19, the J gene TRBJ2-1, with D unresolved. The CDR3 consists of 13 residues. Trimming took 6 bases from V and 7 from J, leaving 13 bases between them. In germline, CDR1 is LNHDA, CDR2 SQIVND (reference sequence). The CDR3 protein is CASSTPTLNEQFF. In nucleotides, the CDR3 is TGTGCCAGTAGCACGCCCACCCTGAATGAGCAGTTCTTC.

The sample holds many counts of this clonotype. The rearrangement links TRBV24-1 to TRBJ1-5; 8 bases align to TRBD1. The CDR3 covers 16 residues. The V gene end was trimmed by 4 bases and the J gene end by 5 bases; junction bases not matched to a gene: 9. CDR1 is KGHDR and CDR2 is SFDVKD in the germline V gene. The CDR3 nucleotides read TGTGCCACCAGTGAAACAGGGGGAGGACCTCATCAGCCCCAGCATTTT. Translating gives CATSETGGGPHQPQHF.

On this clonotype itself: A read error may be the cause here, since a much bigger clone is one base away. The chain uses TRBV28 and TRBJ2-7; D is unclear. Between the trimmed V and J ends, which lost 7 bases and 3 bases, there was a span of 10 bases. The CDR3 length is 12 residues. Germline values: CDR1 MDHEN, CDR2 SYDVKM. CDR3 DNA: TGTGCCAGCATGGTAGAAGACTACGAGCAGTACTTC. Translated: CASMVEDYEQYF.

This clonotype was recorded at least ten times. V gene TRBV28 combines with J gene TRBJ1-2; the D gene is possibly TRBD1 (6 bases). The germline V gene encodes CDR1 MDHEN and CDR2 SYDVKM. The V and J ends lost 1 base and 3 bases respectively, with 15 bases between them. This CDR3 has 16 residues. CDR3 loop: CASSLYFAGVDYGYTF. The CDR3 nucleotides read TGTGCCAGCAGTTTATACTTCGCAGGGGTGGACTATGGCTACACCTTC.

In this sample, this clonotype turned up a few times. This sequence joins TRBV27 and TRBJ1-1, with TRBD1 as a possible D gene (6 bases). The CDR3 extends over 13 amino acids. V dropped 6 bases and J dropped 12 bases, with 20 bases sitting between them. Germline V gene data show CDR1 as MNHEY and CDR2 as SMNVEV (reference sequence). This CDR3 is CASRTLSGAATFF. For the CDR3, the DNA is TGTGCCAGCAGGACCTTATCAGGGGCGGCAACTTTCTTT.

Ten or more counts support this clonotype. The rearrangement uses TRBV20-1 and TRBJ1-3; tentatively, D is TRBD1 (5 bases). CDR1 and CDR2 from the germline V gene are DFQATT and SNEGSKA (reference sequence). V was trimmed by 6 bases and J by 4 bases, leaving 13 bases between them. This CDR3 has 13 amino acids. The CDR3: CSAVRGEGNTIYF. The CDR3 nucleotides read TGCAGTGCCGTGAGGGGCGAAGGAAACACCATATATTTT.

The rearrangement uses TRBV12-3 or TRBV12-4 and TRBJ2-5; TRBD1 matches at 9 bases. The CDR3 extends over 17 amino acids. The junction had 14 bases not matched to a gene; V was cut back by 6 bases and J by 3 bases. CDR3 region: CASRATQGTGREETQYF. The DNA of the CDR3 is TGTGCCAGCAGAGCCACACAAGGGACAGGGAGGGAAGAGACCCAGTACTTC.

The V gene is TRBV5-1, the J gene TRBJ2-7; unclear D gene. The CDR3 runs 12 residues. Trimming took off 4 bases at V and 2 bases at J, with 7 bases between the two ends. Germline CDR1 and CDR2: SGHRS and YFSETQ. The CDR3 is CASSPDAYEQYF. Written as DNA, the CDR3 is TGCGCCAGCAGCCCCGATGCCTACGAGCAGTACTTC.

This clonotype was counted many times. V gene TRBV29-1 combines with J gene TRBJ1-2; 8 bases match TRBD1. Germline values: CDR1 SQVTM, CDR2 ANQGSEA. Trimming removed 4 bases from V and 8 bases from J; junction bases left unmatched: 18. The CDR3 spans 16 residues. The CDR3 loop is CSVGGSGTGPSEGYTF. In DNA, the CDR3 is TGCAGCGTTGGAGGATCCGGGACAGGCCCCTCAGAAGGCTACACCTTC.

In its sample, this clonotype was seen a few times. The chain joins TRBV5-1 to TRBJ1-2, with no clear D. Trimming took off 6 bases at V and 4 bases at J, with 22 bases between the two ends. CDR3 length: 16 residues. Germline values: CDR1 SGHRS, CDR2 YFSETQ. The CDR3 loop reads CASKRGSVRKTYGYTF. As DNA, the CDR3 is TGCGCCAGCAAGCGTGGATCGGTTCGAAAGACCTATGGCTACACCTTC.

About this clonotype: This may be a read error, as it is one base from a much larger clone. This rearrangement joins TRBV5-6 to TRBJ2-7; a weak D match, TRBD2 (5 bases). CDR3 size: 14 residues. V lost 0 bases and J 1 base, leaving 8 bases between the germline ends. Germline V gene data show CDR1 as SGHDT and CDR2 as YYEEEE. This chain's CDR3 is CASSLGEGSYEQYF. DNA for the CDR3: TGTGCCAGCAGCTTGGGCGAGGGTTCCTACGAGCAGTACTTC.

This clonotype was recorded many times. The chain carries TRBV6-5 and TRBJ1-1; maybe TRBD1 (6 bases). Germline V gene lookup returns CDR1 MNHEY and CDR2 SVGAGI. Trimming shortened V by 6 bases and J by 0 bases, and 14 bases separated the two germline ends. This CDR3 contains 15 residues. The CDR3 sequence: CASSLFRGMNTEAFF. DNA of the CDR3: TGTGCCAGCAGCCTATTCAGGGGAATGAACACTGAAGCTTTCTTT.

This clonotype was counted at least ten times. The chain uses TRBV15 and TRBJ1-4; D call uncertain. Trimming shortened V by 0 bases and J by 5 bases, and 10 bases separated the two germline ends. The CDR3 is 15 amino acids. Germline lookup yields CDR1 LNHNV and CDR2 YYDKDF (reference sequence). This CDR3 is CATSRDARRNEKLFF. The DNA of the CDR3 is TGTGCCACCAGCAGAGATGCCAGGAGAAATGAAAAACTGTTTTTT. Supplemented by reference TRBV15 and TRBJ1-4, the full variable domain reads DAMVIQNPRYQVTQFGKPVTLSCSQTLNHNVMYWYQQKSSQAPKLLFHYYDKDFNNEADTPDNFQSRRPNTSFCFLDIRSPGLGDTAMYLCATSRDARRNEKLFFGSGTQLSVL.

With regard to this clonotype: A clone one base away is much larger, so this may be a read error. This chain joins TRBV30 and TRBJ1-2; D unresolved. V lost 5 bases and J 4 bases, leaving 23 bases between the germline ends. Germline V gene data show CDR1 as GTSNPN and CDR2 as SVGIG (reference sequence). The CDR3 has 16 amino acids. The CDR3 here is CAWLNECYRKTYGYTF. In DNA form, the CDR3 reads TGTGCCTGGCTTAATGAGTGTTATAGAAAGACCTATGGCTACACCTTC.